This T cell receptor (beta chain) was identified in a study of blood T cells in healthy people across ages. Study results and limitations: CMV status of donors was not determined, possibly confounding expanded clonotype changes.

CDR1 and CDR2 from the germline V gene are MNHNY and SVGAGI (reference sequence). Losses at the gene ends were 6 bases for V and 4 bases for J; bases not matched to a gene: 8. The CDR3 is 15 residues long. With regard to this clonotype: Its antigen is unknown.

Next came a second PCR, run for about 7 to 12 cycles, which used a sample-barcoded 5' primer along with a J-beta primer mix. From the 5' RACE reads, TCRdb called clonotypes with MiXCR, one entry per CDR3 protein. The data show 800,000 to 1,300,000 distinct CDR3 sequences, with around 25% seen just once and approximately 0.71% held by the top ten. The data were also submitted as part of a second study, on T cells of mothers and their children. From that second work: Related mother-child pairs showed slightly higher but non-significant overlap than unrelated pairs.

V and J are TRBV6-6 and TRBJ2-4; 8 nucleotides agree with TRBD2. The TCR sequence derives from a girl aged 2-10 years in good health. The sample comprised blood. The chain's CDR3 is CASSSLGLGKNIQYF. CDR3 nucleotides: TGTGCCAGCAGCTCGCTGGGACTAGGAAAAAACATTCAGTACTTC.